This entry lists 11 T cell receptor beta chains sequenced from one sample in a study of cytomegalovirus exposure and HLA in healthy donors. Amplification used 60 Vbeta primers and 13 Jbeta primers. Sequenced by immunoSEQ multiplex PCR; TCRdb stores in-frame clones only, minus some. The sample contains about 130,000 clones, 79% of which appear only once. Sequenced material: PBMCs. The receptors originated from a man between 18 and 29 years old in good health and CMV-seronegative.

This clone was detected only once. The rearrangement joins TRBV14 to TRBJ1-4, with 8 positions matching TRBD1. Germline-derived CDR1 and CDR2 are SGHDN and FVKESK. This CDR3 has 16 residues. The V and J ends lost 0 bases and 8 bases, in that order; junction bases with no gene match: 8. The CDR3 sequence: CASSQDLGQGGEKLFF. The DNA of the CDR3 is TGTGCCAGCAGCCAAGATCTTGGACAGGGTGGGGAAAAACTGTTTTTT.

The V gene is TRBV5-6, the J gene TRBJ2-4; 12 positions agree with TRBD2. CDR3 size: 16 residues. Trimming removed 3 bases from V and 8 bases from J; junction bases left unmatched: 9. Per germline, CDR1 SGHDT and CDR2 YYEEEE. The CDR3 DNA follows: TGTGCCAGCAGCTCCTTGACTAGCGGGAGTGGAGACATTCAGTACTTC. Protein product: CASSSLTSGSGDIQYF.

As regards this clone: Within the sample, other DNA sequences also encode this same CDR3. V gene TRBV10-3 combines with J gene TRBJ1-2, with a possible D match to TRBD1 (5 bases). Trimming stripped 0 bases from V and 6 bases from J, with 8 bases between. Looked up from germline, CDR1 is ENHRY and CDR2 is SYGVKD. The length of the CDR3 is 13 residues. CDR3 residues: CAISESPQDGYTF. Written as DNA, the CDR3 is TGTGCCATCAGTGAGTCTCCACAGGATGGCTACACCTTC.

V is TRBV5-1 and J is TRBJ2-1; no firm D call. V lost 6 bases and J 0 bases, leaving 13 bases between the germline ends. This CDR3 comprises 15 residues. Germline values: CDR1 SGHRS, CDR2 YFSETQ. The DNA for the CDR3 is TGCGCCAGCACCCCCCTAACCATCTCCTACAATGAGCAGTTCTTC. This translates into CASTPLTISYNEQFF.

This sequence joins TRBV7-8 and TRBJ2-5; 7 nucleotides match TRBD1. The V gene's germline CDR1 is SGHVS and CDR2 FQNEAQ. V lost 5 bases, J lost 1 base, and 4 bases stayed unmatched. The length of the CDR3 is 14 residues. The CDR3 spells CASSPGTAQETQYF. In nucleotides, the CDR3 is TGTGCCAGCAGCCCCGGGACAGCCCAAGAGACCCAGTACTTC.

The chain is built from TRBV7-8 and TRBJ1-5, with D perhaps TRBD1 (6 bases). The CDR3 length is 16 residues. Trimming cost V 1 base and J 8 bases, with 18 bases left between them. The germline V gene has CDR1 SGHVS and CDR2 FQNEAQ. The CDR3 loop is CASSLGVSGVQEPQHF. CDR3 nucleotides: TGTGCCAGCAGCTTAGGAGTCTCAGGGGTTCAGGAGCCCCAGCATTTT.

This clone showed up just a few times. The chain carries TRBV4-1 and TRBJ2-2; D gene unclear. Germline lookup yields CDR1 MGHRA and CDR2 YSYEKL. V dropped 0 bases and J dropped 3 bases, with 8 bases sitting between them. The CDR3 is 15 residues long. The DNA for the CDR3 is TGCGCCAGCAGCCAAGAAGATGGCTACACCGGGGAGCTGTTTTTT. Amino acids: CASSQEDGYTGELFF.

This chain uses TRBV10-1 with TRBJ1-4; D is possibly TRBD1 (6 bases). From germline, CDR1 is WNHNN and CDR2 SYGVQD (reference sequence). Deletions cut 3 bases from V and 7 bases from J, with 9 bases between. This CDR3 contains 13 residues. The CDR3 DNA follows: TGCGCCAGCAGTGAAAACAGGGCTGAAAAACTGTTTTTT. Translating it yields CASSENRAEKLFF.

This sequence joins TRBV6-5 and TRBJ2-2; D might be TRBD2 (6 bases). The V end was cut by 8 bases, the J end by 4 bases, with 14 bases between. This CDR3 region has 14 residues. The V gene's germline CDR1 is MNHEY and CDR2 SVGAGI. CDR3 in DNA: TGTGCCAGCGGTAGCGGAGGGGCCACCGGGGAGCTGTTTTTT. This codes for CASGSGGATGELFF.

This chain links TRBV7-9 with TRBJ2-1, with unresolved D. This CDR3 region has 13 residues. The germline gives CDR1 SEHNR, CDR2 FQNEAQ (reference sequence). V was cut by 5 bases and J by 5 bases, with 10 bases left in between. CDR3 region: CASSPPMHNEQFF. In nucleotides, the CDR3 is TGTGCCAGCAGCCCCCCTATGCACAATGAGCAGTTCTTC.

The J gene is TRBJ1-2, the V gene TRBV7-3; D gene unclear. Germline V gene data show CDR1 as SGHTA and CDR2 as FQGTGA. Trimming stripped 0 bases from V and 7 bases from J, with 9 bases between. CDR3 size: 13 residues. As DNA, the CDR3 is TGTGCCAGCAGCTTAACTACTGCGGTTGGCTACACCTTC. Translated: CASSLTTAVGYTF.